Each of the 8 T cell receptor beta chains below was sequenced from the same sample in a study of monozygotic twins with inflammatory bowel disease. TCRdb reanalyzed the 5' RACE reads, giving one entry per CDR3 protein sequence and no DNA. This listing includes some 330,000 distinct CDR3 sequences. What was sequenced was blood. The receptor set was obtained from a human donor with ulcerative colitis or Crohn's disease, or a healthy co-twin of an affected twin (not recorded which).

The chain links TRBV7-6 to TRBJ2-2; TCRdb picks TRBD1, but there is no DNA to check that call. CDR1 and CDR2 (germline): SGHVS, FNYEAQ. The CDR3 has 14 amino acids. The CDR3 region is CASSFDLGAGELFF.

The rearrangement links TRBV11-2 to TRBJ2-4; the TCRdb D gene call, TRBD1, has no DNA to confirm it. Per germline, CDR1 SGHAT and CDR2 FQNNGV. This CDR3 is 20 amino acids long. CDR3 amino acids: CASSLDRDRVLGMAKNIQYF. Together with reference TRBV11-2 and TRBJ2-4, the CDR3 gives the full variable domain: EAGVAQSPRYKIIEKRQSVAFWCNPISGHATLYWYQQILGQGPKLLIQFQNNGVVDDSQLPKDRFSAERLKGVDSTLKIQPAKLEDSAVYLCASSLDRDRVLGMAKNIQYFGAGTRLSVL.

This rearrangement joins TRBV28 to TRBJ1-3; checking the TCRdb D call of TRBD1 is not possible without DNA. Germline V gene data show CDR1 as MDHEN and CDR2 as SYDVKM. This CDR3 has 16 amino acids. The CDR3 is CASSPPLSGGRNTIYF.

The rearrangement joins TRBV7-9 to TRBJ2-1; without DNA, the TCRdb call of TRBD1 cannot be checked. This CDR3 spans 11 amino acids. The germline CDR1 and CDR2 sequences are SEHNR and FQNEAQ (reference sequence). The CDR3 protein is CASSSRVIRIF.

The chain is built from TRBV10-3 and TRBJ2-7; checking the TCRdb D call of TRBD1 is not possible without DNA. Germline assignment: CDR1 ENHRY and CDR2 SYGVKD. This CDR3 region has 14 residues. The CDR3 here is CASEPGTGVHEQYF.

The genes are TRBV20-1 and TRBJ2-5; TCRdb indicates TRBD2, and absent DNA this call remains unverified. Germline loops: CDR1 DFQATT, CDR2 SNEGSKA (reference sequence). CDR3 length: 15 residues. The CDR3 spells CSAYKLAGDQETQYF.

V gene TRBV2 combines with J gene TRBJ2-2; TCRdb gives TRBD2 as the D gene, but with no DNA this cannot be confirmed. The CDR3 is 12 residues long. Germline V CDR1 and CDR2: SNHLY, FYNNEI. CDR3 amino acids: CASKAGPGELFF. Full variable domain (remainder filled in from reference TRBV2 and TRBJ2-2): EPEVTQTPSHQVTQMGQEVILRCVPISNHLYFYWYRQILGQKVEFLVSFYNNEISEKSEIFDDQFSVERPDGSNFTLKIRSTKLEDSAMYFCASKAGPGELFFGEGSRLTVL.

The rearrangement links TRBV5-5 to TRBJ1-6. Germline values: CDR1 SGHKS, CDR2 YYEKEE (reference sequence). The CDR3 covers 11 residues. CDR3 sequence: CASSLDSPLHF. The full variable domain, rest sourced from reference TRBV5-5 and TRBJ1-6, is DAGVTQSPTHLIKTRGQQVTLRCSPISGHKSVSWYQQVLGQGPQFIFQYYEKEERGRGNFPDRFSARQFPNYSSELNVNALLLGDSALYLCASSLDSPLHFGNGTRLTVT.